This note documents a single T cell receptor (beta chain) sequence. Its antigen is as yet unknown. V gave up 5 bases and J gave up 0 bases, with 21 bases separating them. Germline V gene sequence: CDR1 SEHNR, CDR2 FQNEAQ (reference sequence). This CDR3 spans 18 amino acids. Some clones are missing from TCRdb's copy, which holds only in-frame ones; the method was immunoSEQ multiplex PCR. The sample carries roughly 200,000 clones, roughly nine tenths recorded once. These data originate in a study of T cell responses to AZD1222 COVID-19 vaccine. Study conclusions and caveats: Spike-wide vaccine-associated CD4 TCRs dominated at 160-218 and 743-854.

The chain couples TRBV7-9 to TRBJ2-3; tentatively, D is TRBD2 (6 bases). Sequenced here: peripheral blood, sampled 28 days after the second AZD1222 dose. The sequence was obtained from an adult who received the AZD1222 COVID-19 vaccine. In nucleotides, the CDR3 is TGTGCCAGCAGCAACCGTAGGATCTCAGGGACTAGCACAGATACGCAGTATTTT. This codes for CASSNRRISGTSTDTQYF. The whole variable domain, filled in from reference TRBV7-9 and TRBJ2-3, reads DTGVSQNPRHKITKRGQNVTFRCDPISEHNRLYWYRQTLGQGPEFLTYFQNEAQLEKSRLLSDRFSAERPKGSFSTLEIQRTEQGDSAMYLCASSNRRISGTSTDTQYFGPGTRLTVL.